The 14 T cell receptor beta chains below were found in one sample sequenced in a study of blood T cell repertoires in COVID-19. The assay was immunoSEQ multiplex PCR, and TCRdb's table has in-frame clones only and misses some. The sample yields some 220,000 clones, approximately 85% seen once. The sequenced sample consisted of peripheral blood. The receptor source for this set is a man aged 50 or older with COVID-19, enrolled during active disease.

This clone was seen a single time. This sequence joins TRBV28 and TRBJ2-3, with D unclear. Germline V gene lookup returns CDR1 MDHEN and CDR2 SYDVKM. The ends were cut back, 2 bases at V and 1 base at J, with 10 bases in the middle. This CDR3 is 15 amino acids long. The CDR3 DNA reads TGTGCCAGCAGTTTAAATGTAGGAGGCACAGATACGCAGTATTTT. This sequence encodes CASSLNVGGTDTQYF.

V and J are TRBV2 and TRBJ2-2; D remains unclear. Trimming cost V 6 bases and J 6 bases, with 17 bases left between them. The CDR3 totals 15 residues. Per the germline V gene, CDR1 is SNHLY and CDR2 is FYNNEI. The CDR3 nucleotides are TGTGCCAGCAGAGCTGGGCACATTTATCCCGGGGAGCTGTTTTTT. Protein product: CASRAGHIYPGELFF.

V and J are TRBV15 and TRBJ2-7; D gene ambiguous. The CDR3 contains 12 residues. CDR1 is LNHNV and CDR2 is YYDKDF in the germline V gene (reference sequence). The V and J ends lost 0 bases and 9 bases respectively, with 9 bases between them. CDR3 sequence (DNA): TGTGCCACCAGCAGAGATTCTGGCGGGCAGTACTTC. Translated: CATSRDSGGQYF. Looking up the rest from reference TRBV15 and TRBJ2-7 gives the full variable domain: DAMVIQNPRYQVTQFGKPVTLSCSQTLNHNVMYWYQQKSSQAPKLLFHYYDKDFNNEADTPDNFQSRRPNTSFCFLDIRSPGLGDTAMYLCATSRDSGGQYFGPGTRLTVT.

The chain uses TRBV6-5 and TRBJ1-1; D is possibly TRBD1 (5 bases). Germline assignment: CDR1 MNHEY and CDR2 SVGAGI. The V gene lost 3 bases and the J gene lost 6 bases, with 11 bases spanning the gap. CDR3 size: 13 residues. This chain's CDR3 is CASSYPQGSEAFF. Here the CDR3 DNA reads TGTGCCAGCAGTTATCCCCAGGGTTCTGAAGCTTTCTTT.

V usage is TRBV28 and J usage is TRBJ1-2; 8 bases are a match to TRBD1. Germline V gene data show CDR1 as MDHEN and CDR2 as SYDVKM. V trimming: 2 bases; J trimming: 8 bases; junction bases outside the gene matches: 7. The CDR3 is 14 amino acids. The CDR3 nucleotides read TGTGCCAGCAGTTTAGGTCAGGGGGCGCGAGGCTACACCTTC. Protein product: CASSLGQGARGYTF.

This sequence joins TRBV19 and TRBJ1-2, with 9 nucleotides matching TRBD1. The CDR3 is 16 amino acids. Germline V CDR1 and CDR2: LNHDA, SQIVND (reference sequence). V dropped 4 bases and J dropped 1; count of bases not matched to a gene: 7. CDR3 nucleotides: TGTGCCAGTAGTAGGGGACAGGGAATTAATAACTATGGCTACACCTTC. Amino acid sequence: CASSRGQGINNYGYTF.

V gene TRBV27 combines with J gene TRBJ1-3, with D perhaps matching TRBD1 (5 bases). Germline CDR1 reads MNHEY; CDR2 reads SMNVEV (reference sequence). V was shortened by 2 bases and J by 1 base, with 6 bases between the two germline ends. This CDR3 has 14 amino acids. CDR3 coding DNA: TGTGCCAGCAGTTTAGGGGGGTCTGGAAACACCATATATTTT. This sequence encodes CASSLGGSGNTIYF.

Written as DNA, the CDR3 is TGTGCCAGCAGCCAAACCCCAGGGGATAATGAGCAGTTCTTC. Amino acid sequence: CASSQTPGDNEQFF. The rearrangement links TRBV2 to TRBJ2-1; a possible D gene is TRBD1 (6 bases). The CDR3 has 14 amino acids. Germline CDR1 SNHLY, CDR2 FYNNEI. The V end was cut by 6 bases, the J end by 7 bases, with 16 bases between. The entire variable domain, with the rest obtained from reference TRBV2 and TRBJ2-1, is as follows: EPEVTQTPSHQVTQMGQEVILRCVPISNHLYFYWYRQILGQKVEFLVSFYNNEISEKSEIFDDQFSVERPDGSNFTLKIRSTKLEDSAMYFCASSQTPGDNEQFFGPGTRLTVL.

The rearrangement links TRBV6-2 or TRBV6-3 to TRBJ1-2, with a possible D match to TRBD1 (6 bases). Trimming removed 6 bases from V and 8 bases from J, with 19 bases in between. The CDR3 consists of 14 residues. CDR1 MNHEY and CDR2 SVGEGT come from the germline V gene. CDR3 bases: TGTGCCAGCAGCGACCTGCGGGGGGCGCGGGGCTACACCTTC. Protein: CASSDLRGARGYTF.

The chain carries TRBV5-4 and TRBJ2-6; the match to TRBD1 covers 7 bases. V lost 2 bases to trimming and J lost 2 bases; unmatched junction nucleotides: 10. Germline assignment: CDR1 SGHNT and CDR2 YYREEE (reference sequence). The CDR3 runs to 18 residues. CDR3 DNA sequence: TGTGCCAGCAGCTTTCCGGGACAGAGCTTTACTGGGGCCAACGTCCTGACTTTC. Translation gives CASSFPGQSFTGANVLTF.

The rearrangement uses TRBV5-1 and TRBJ2-5; 7 positions agree with TRBD1. With V trimmed by 3 bases and J by 1 base, 6 bases remained unmatched. Germline CDR1 and CDR2: SGHRS and YFSETQ. This CDR3 is 15 amino acids long. CDR3 coding DNA: TGCGCCAGCAGCTCCCAGGGACAGAGCCAAGAGACCCAGTACTTC. It yields the protein CASSSQGQSQETQYF.

The rearrangement joins TRBV7-2 to TRBJ1-4, with unresolved D. Trimming stripped 5 bases from V and 8 bases from J, with 18 bases between. Germline assignment: CDR1 SGHTA and CDR2 FQGNSA. The CDR3 has 15 residues. The CDR3 nucleotides read TGTGCCAGCAGCAAGCGAGTGGGAGCGGGCGAAAAACTGTTTTTT. This codes for CASSKRVGAGEKLFF.

The chain couples TRBV7-2 to TRBJ2-3; D is uncertain. CDR3 length: 13 amino acids. Germline assignment: CDR1 SGHTA and CDR2 FQGNSA. Trimming stripped 5 bases from V and 5 bases from J, with 11 bases between. The CDR3 here is CASSVGLRDTQYF. The CDR3 DNA reads as TGTGCCAGCAGCGTAGGATTGAGAGATACGCAGTATTTT.

The chain carries TRBV4-3 and TRBJ1-2; weak D call: TRBD1 (6 bases). Germline values: CDR1 LGHNA, CDR2 YSLEER. Between the trimmed V and J ends, which lost 0 bases and 5 bases, there was a span of 13 bases. The CDR3 spans 15 residues. As DNA, the CDR3 is TGCGCCAGCAGCCAAGAGTTGGGGGCAGGATATGGCTACACCTTC. Translated, it gives CASSQELGAGYGYTF.